What follows is one TCR beta chain and its context. Its antigen is unknown. This record comes from a study of identical twins. Overall study results and limits: Zero-insertion analyses might be partly confounded by invariant T cells like MAIT and iNKT.

A single record per CDR3 protein comes from TCRdb applying MiXCR to the 5' RACE reads. Counted here are about 530,000 distinct CDR3 sequences, 15% occurring once; the ten biggest clones make up around 0.4%. Trimming shortened V by 2 bases and J by 4 bases, and 8 bases separated the two germline ends. Germline V CDR1 and CDR2: MDHEN, SYDVKM. The CDR3 covers 13 residues. These sequences were also reported in another study, on yellow fever vaccine responses in identical twins.

Sample: CD4+ T cells sorted from blood. This chain joins TRBV28 and TRBJ1-2; D is possibly TRBD1 (5 bases). The receptor was isolated from a woman aged 18-29 years in good health. The CDR3 region has the DNA TGTGCCAGCAGTTTAGAACAGGTCTATGGCTACACCTTC. This encodes CASSLEQVYGYTF.